This TCR beta chain was captured by sequencing in a study of Graves' ophthalmopathy and Graves' hyperthyroidism. Amplification of TCR beta CDR3 regions used RNA transcripts. HTBI primers were employed in first-round RT-PCR, then a second-round multiplex PCR followed. Each CDR3 protein is one row after TCRdb ran MiXCR on the multiplex PCR reads. The sample carries hundreds of thousands of distinct CDR3 sequences, 35% to 45% recorded once. V lost 2 bases and J lost 2, with 11 bases in between. Germline V lookup: CDR1 SGHDT, CDR2 YYEEEE. The CDR3 runs to 16 residues. The clonotype was recovered from an adult man with Graves' ophthalmopathy. The rearrangement uses TRBV5-6 and TRBJ1-6; D is unresolved. Material: peripheral blood. CDR3 sequence: CASSLATAAYNSPLHF. CDR3 nucleotides: TGTGCCAGCAGCTTAGCGACCGCGGCCTATAATTCACCCCTCCACTTT.